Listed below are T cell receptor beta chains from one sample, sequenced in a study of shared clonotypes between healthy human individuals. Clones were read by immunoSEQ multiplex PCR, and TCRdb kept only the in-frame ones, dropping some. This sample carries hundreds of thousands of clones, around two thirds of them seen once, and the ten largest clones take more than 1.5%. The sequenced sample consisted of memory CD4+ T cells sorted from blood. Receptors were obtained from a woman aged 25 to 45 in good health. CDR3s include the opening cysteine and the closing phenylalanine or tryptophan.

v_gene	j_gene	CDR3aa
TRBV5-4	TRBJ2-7	CASSFNPTGNLAYEQYF
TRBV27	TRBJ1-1	CASSPRENTEAFF
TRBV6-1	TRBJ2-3	CASSEGGTSASTDTQYF
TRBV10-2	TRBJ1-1	CASRRTADGTTEAFF
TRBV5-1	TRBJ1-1	CASSLGPGGGTEAFF
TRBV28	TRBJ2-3	CASSLPAGVGADTQYF
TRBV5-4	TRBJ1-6	CASSLARSGRVNSPLHF
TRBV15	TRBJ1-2	CATSRDGGHSGGWSGYTF
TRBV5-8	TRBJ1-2	CASRQTGGNYGYTF
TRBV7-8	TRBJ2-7	CASSPDSYSYEQYF
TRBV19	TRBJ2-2	CASSIEAVAGELFF
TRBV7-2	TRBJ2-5	CASSSPRGGRRETQYF
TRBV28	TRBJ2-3	CATKDGGEKDTQYF
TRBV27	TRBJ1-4	CASSPIDVKETNEKLFF
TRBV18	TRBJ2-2	CASSRESGELFF
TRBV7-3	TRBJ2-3	CASSLLGGSDTQYF
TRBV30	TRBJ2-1	CALSSYNEQFF
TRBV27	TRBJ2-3	CASSFYLGLAGGPTDTQYF
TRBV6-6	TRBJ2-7	CASSHQAGGPVHEQYF
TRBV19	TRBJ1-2	CASSIQGAEAGYTF
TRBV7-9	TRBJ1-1	CASSLLGEVQNTEAFF
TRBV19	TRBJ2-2	CASSMGQILSTGELFF
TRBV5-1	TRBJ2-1	CASIPPGAYNEQFF
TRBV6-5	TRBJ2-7	CASSYFRQVGYEQYF